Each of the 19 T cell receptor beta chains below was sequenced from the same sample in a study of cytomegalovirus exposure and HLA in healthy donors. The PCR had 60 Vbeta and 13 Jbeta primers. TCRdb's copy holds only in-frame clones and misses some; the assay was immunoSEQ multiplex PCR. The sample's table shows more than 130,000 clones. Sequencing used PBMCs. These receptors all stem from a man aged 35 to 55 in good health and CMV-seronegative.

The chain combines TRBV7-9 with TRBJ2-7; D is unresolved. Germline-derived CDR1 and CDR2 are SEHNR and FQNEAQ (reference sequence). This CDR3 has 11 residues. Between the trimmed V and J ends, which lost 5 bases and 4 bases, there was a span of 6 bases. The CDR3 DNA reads TGTGCCAGCAGCACCCAGTACGAGCAGTACTTC. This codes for CASSTQYEQYF.

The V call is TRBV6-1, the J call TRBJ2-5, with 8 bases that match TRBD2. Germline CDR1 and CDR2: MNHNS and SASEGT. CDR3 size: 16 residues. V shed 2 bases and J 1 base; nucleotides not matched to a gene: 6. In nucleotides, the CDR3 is TGTGCCAGCAGTGAACAACAGCGGGGGCCCCAAGAGACCCAGTACTTC. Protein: CASSEQQRGPQETQYF.

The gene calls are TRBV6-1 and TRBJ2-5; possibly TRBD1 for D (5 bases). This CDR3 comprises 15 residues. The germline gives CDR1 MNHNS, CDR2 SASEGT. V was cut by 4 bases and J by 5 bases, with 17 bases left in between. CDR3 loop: CASSVAGSVGETQYF. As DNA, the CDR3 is TGTGCCAGCAGTGTTGCAGGGTCGGTTGGGGAGACCCAGTACTTC.

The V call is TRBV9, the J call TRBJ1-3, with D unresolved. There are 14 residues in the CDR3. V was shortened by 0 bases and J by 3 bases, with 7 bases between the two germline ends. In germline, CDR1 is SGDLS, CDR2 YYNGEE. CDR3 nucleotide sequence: TGTGCCAGCAGCGTAGAAAGTAGTGGAAACACCATATATTTT. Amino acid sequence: CASSVESSGNTIYF.

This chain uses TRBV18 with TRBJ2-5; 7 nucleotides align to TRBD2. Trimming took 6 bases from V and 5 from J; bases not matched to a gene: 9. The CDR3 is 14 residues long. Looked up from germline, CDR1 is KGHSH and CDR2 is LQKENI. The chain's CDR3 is CASSQGLPSETQYF. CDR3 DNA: TGTGCCAGCTCCCAGGGACTACCCTCGGAGACCCAGTACTTC. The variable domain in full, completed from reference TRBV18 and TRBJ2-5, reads NAGVMQNPRHLVRRRGQEARLRCSPMKGHSHVYWYRQLPEEGLKFMVYLQKENIIDESGMPKERFSAEFPKEGPSILRIQQVVRGDSAAYFCASSQGLPSETQYFGPGTRLLVL.

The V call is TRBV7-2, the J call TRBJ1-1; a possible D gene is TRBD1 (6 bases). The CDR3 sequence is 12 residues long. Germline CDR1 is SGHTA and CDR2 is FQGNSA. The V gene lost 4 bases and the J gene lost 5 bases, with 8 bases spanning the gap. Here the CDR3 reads CASSWDTTEAFF. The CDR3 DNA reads TGTGCCAGCAGCTGGGACACTACTGAAGCTTTCTTT. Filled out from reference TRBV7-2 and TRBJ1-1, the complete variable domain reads GAGVSQSPSNKVTEKGKDVELRCDPISGHTALYWYRQSLGQGLEFLIYFQGNSAPDKSGLPSDRFSAERTGGSVSTLTIQRTQQEDSAVYLCASSWDTTEAFFGQGTRLTVV.

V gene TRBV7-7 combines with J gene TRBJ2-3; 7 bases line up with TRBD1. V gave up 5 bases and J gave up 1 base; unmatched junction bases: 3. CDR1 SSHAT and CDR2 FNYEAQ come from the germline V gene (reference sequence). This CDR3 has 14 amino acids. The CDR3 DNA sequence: TGTGCCAGCAGCCTGGGGACAGGCACAGATACGCAGTATTTT. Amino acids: CASSLGTGTDTQYF.

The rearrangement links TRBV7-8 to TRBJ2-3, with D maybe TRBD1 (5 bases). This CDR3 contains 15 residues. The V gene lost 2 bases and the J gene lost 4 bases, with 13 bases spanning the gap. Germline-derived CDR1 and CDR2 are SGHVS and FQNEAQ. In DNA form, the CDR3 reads TGTGCCAGCAGCTTATTGGGGCCCACGGCAGATACGCAGTATTTT. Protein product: CASSLLGPTADTQYF.

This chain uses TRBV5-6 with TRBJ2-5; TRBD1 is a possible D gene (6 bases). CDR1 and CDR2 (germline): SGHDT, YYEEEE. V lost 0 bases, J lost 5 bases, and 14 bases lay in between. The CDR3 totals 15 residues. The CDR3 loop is CASSLVTGKFETQYF. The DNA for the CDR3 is TGTGCCAGCAGCTTGGTAACAGGGAAGTTTGAGACCCAGTACTTC.

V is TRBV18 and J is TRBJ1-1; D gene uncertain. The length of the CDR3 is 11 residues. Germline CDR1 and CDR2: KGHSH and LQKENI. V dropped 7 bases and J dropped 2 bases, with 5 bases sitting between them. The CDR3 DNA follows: TGTGCCAGCTTACAAAACACTGAAGCTTTCTTT. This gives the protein CASLQNTEAFF.

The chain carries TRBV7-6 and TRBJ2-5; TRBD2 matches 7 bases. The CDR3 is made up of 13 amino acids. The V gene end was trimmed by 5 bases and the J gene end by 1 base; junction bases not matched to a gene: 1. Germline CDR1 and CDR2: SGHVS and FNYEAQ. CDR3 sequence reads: CASSREVQETQYF. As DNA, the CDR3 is TGTGCCAGCAGCCGGGAGGTCCAAGAGACCCAGTACTTC.

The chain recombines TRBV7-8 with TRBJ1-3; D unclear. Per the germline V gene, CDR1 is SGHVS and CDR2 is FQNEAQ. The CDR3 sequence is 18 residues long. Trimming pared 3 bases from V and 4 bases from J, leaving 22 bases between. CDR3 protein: CASSLNPGPSSPGNTIYF. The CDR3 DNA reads TGTGCCAGCAGCTTGAATCCGGGTCCCAGCTCTCCAGGAAACACCATATATTTT. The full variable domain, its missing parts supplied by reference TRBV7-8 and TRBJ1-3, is GAGVSQSPRYKVAKRGQDVALRCDPISGHVSLFWYQQALGQGPEFLTYFQNEAQLDKSGLPSDRFFAERPEGSVSTLKIQRTQQEDSAVYLCASSLNPGPSSPGNTIYFGEGSWLTVV.

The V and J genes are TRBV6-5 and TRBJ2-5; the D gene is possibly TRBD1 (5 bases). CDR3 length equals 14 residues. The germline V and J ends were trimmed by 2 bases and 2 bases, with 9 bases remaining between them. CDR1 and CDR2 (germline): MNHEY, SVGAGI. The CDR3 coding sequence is TGTGCCAGCAGTTACGGGCAGGGACAAGAGACCCAGTACTTC. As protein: CASSYGQGQETQYF.

The CDR3 here is CASTNRDRGGGNSPLHF. Written as DNA, the CDR3 is TGTGCCAGTACTAACCGGGACAGGGGGGGTGGAAATTCACCCCTCCACTTT. The chain couples TRBV19 to TRBJ1-6; 11 bases map to TRBD1. The CDR3 consists of 17 residues. Trimming cost V 7 bases and J 7 bases; bases outside gene matches: 12. Germline V gives CDR1 LNHDA, CDR2 SQIVND (reference sequence). The full variable domain, its missing parts supplied by reference TRBV19 and TRBJ1-6, is DGGITQSPKYLFRKEGQNVTLSCEQNLNHDAMYWYRQDPGQGLRLIYYSQIVNDFQKGDIAEGYSVSREKKESFPLTVTSAQKNPTAFYLCASTNRDRGGGNSPLHFGNGTRLTVT.

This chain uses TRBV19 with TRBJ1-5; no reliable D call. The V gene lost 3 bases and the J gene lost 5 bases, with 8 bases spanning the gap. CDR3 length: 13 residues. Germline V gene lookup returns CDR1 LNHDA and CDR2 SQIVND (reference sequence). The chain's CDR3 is CASSIGRDQPQHF. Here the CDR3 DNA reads TGTGCCAGTAGTATCGGCCGGGATCAGCCCCAGCATTTT.

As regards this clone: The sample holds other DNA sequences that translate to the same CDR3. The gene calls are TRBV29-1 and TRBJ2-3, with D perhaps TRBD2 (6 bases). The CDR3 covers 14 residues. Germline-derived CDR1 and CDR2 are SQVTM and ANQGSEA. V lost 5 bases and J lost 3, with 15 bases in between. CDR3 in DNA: TGCAGCGTTCCGTCTCGGGGAGGAACAGATACGCAGTATTTT. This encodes CSVPSRGGTDTQYF.

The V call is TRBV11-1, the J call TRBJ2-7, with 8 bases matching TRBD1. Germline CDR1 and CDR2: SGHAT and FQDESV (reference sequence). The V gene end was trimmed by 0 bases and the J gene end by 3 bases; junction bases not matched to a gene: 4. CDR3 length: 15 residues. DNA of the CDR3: TGTGCCAGCAGCTTAGCGACAGGGGTCGGCTACGAGCAGTACTTC. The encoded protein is CASSLATGVGYEQYF. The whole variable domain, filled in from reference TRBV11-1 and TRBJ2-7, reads EAEVAQSPRYKITEKSQAVAFWCDPISGHATLYWYRQILGQGPELLVQFQDESVVDDSQLPKDRFSAERLKGVDSTLKIQPAELGDSAMYLCASSLATGVGYEQYFGPGTRLTVT.

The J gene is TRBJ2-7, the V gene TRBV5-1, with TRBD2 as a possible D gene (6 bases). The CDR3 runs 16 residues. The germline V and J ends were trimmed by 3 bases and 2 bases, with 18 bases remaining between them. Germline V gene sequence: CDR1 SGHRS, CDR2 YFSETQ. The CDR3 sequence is CASSSYRRGQPYEQYF. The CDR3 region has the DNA TGCGCCAGCAGCTCCTACAGGAGGGGCCAGCCCTACGAGCAGTACTTC.

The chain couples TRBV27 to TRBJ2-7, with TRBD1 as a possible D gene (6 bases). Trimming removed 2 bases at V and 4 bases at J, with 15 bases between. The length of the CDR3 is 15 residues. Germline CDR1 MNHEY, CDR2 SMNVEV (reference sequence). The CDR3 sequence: CASSLRQANPYEQYF. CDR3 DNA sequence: TGTGCCAGCAGTTTACGACAGGCGAACCCTTACGAGCAGTACTTC.